Listed here are 18 T cell receptor beta chains from one sample, sequenced in a study of identical twins. TCRdb reanalysed the 5' RACE reads using MiXCR and keeps one entry per CDR3 protein. The table records 500,000 to 700,000 distinct CDR3 sequences, just over 7% of them present only once. The sample also formed part of further work on yellow fever vaccine responses in identical twins.

Sequencing was carried out using PBMCs. The receptors were sampled from a woman between 18 and 30 years old in good health.

The sample holds many counts of this clonotype. The rearrangement joins TRBV4-2 to TRBJ2-1; weak D call: TRBD1 (5 bases). The V gene's germline CDR1 is LGHNA and CDR2 YNFKEQ. Trimming stripped 4 bases from V and 3 bases from J, with 13 bases between. This CDR3 is 15 amino acids long. In DNA form, the CDR3 reads TGTGCCAGCAGCCCCACTCAGGGCGTCTACAATGAGCAGTTCTTC. Translated, it gives CASSPTQGVYNEQFF.

This clonotype occurred many times. This rearrangement joins TRBV5-1 to TRBJ2-1; tentative D call: TRBD2 (7 bases). Germline CDR1 reads SGHRS; CDR2 reads YFSETQ. The CDR3 is 16 amino acids. V was cut by 2 bases and J by 2 bases, with 14 bases left in between. This CDR3 reads CASSLGGARTYNEQFF. The CDR3 DNA reads as TGCGCCAGCAGCTTAGGGGGGGCCAGAACCTACAATGAGCAGTTCTTC. Full variable domain (remainder filled in from reference TRBV5-1 and TRBJ2-1): KAGVTQTPRYLIKTRGQQVTLSCSPISGHRSVSWYQQTPGQGLQFLFEYFSETQRNKGNFPGRFSGRQFSNSRSEMNVSTLELGDSALYLCASSLGGARTYNEQFFGPGTRLTVL.

The sample holds a few counts of this clonotype. This chain joins TRBV5-1 and TRBJ2-5; TRBD2 agrees at 15 bases. Looked up from germline, CDR1 is SGHRS and CDR2 is YFSETQ. This CDR3 spans 18 amino acids. The J segment lost 1 base and the V segment lost 4 bases, leaving 8 bases of the junction unmatched. CDR3: CASSHRTSGGGTQETQYF. For the CDR3, the DNA is TGCGCCAGCAGCCACCGGACTAGCGGGGGGGGAACCCAAGAGACCCAGTACTTC.

The genes are TRBV28 and TRBJ2-7, with 7 positions matching TRBD1. This CDR3 is 11 amino acids long. CDR1 and CDR2 from the germline V gene are MDHEN and SYDVKM. The V gene end was trimmed by 9 bases and the J gene end by 5 bases; junction bases not matched to a gene: 4. This chain's CDR3 is CASLRGHEQYF. DNA for the CDR3: TGTGCCAGTCTAAGGGGGCACGAGCAGTACTTC.

The chain recombines TRBV18 with TRBJ2-3; no clear D gene. The CDR3 consists of 16 residues. The V gene's germline CDR1 is KGHSH and CDR2 LQKENI. The ends were cut back, 0 bases at V and 2 bases at J, with 12 bases in the middle. This CDR3 is CASSPPLRGYTDTQYF. DNA of the CDR3: TGTGCCAGCTCACCACCGCTTCGCGGATACACAGATACGCAGTATTTT. The entire variable domain, with the rest obtained from reference TRBV18 and TRBJ2-3, is as follows: NAGVMQNPRHLVRRRGQEARLRCSPMKGHSHVYWYRQLPEEGLKFMVYLQKENIIDESGMPKERFSAEFPKEGPSILRIQQVVRGDSAAYFCASSPPLRGYTDTQYFGPGTRLTVL.

This clonotype was picked up a small number of times. The DNA for the CDR3 is TGCGCCAGCAGTCCTAGGGGGCCCAATCAGCCCCAGCATTTT. It yields the protein CASSPRGPNQPQHF. The chain uses TRBV10-2 and TRBJ1-5, with 7 bases lining up with TRBD1. In germline, CDR1 is WSHSY, CDR2 SAAADI. V lost 5 bases to trimming and J lost 3 bases; unmatched junction nucleotides: 4. CDR3 length: 14 amino acids.

This clonotype was observed a few times. The rearrangement links TRBV7-2 to TRBJ2-1; 8 nucleotides match TRBD1. This CDR3 is built from 15 residues. Per the germline V gene, CDR1 is SGHTA and CDR2 is FQGNSA. The V and J ends lost 1 base and 7 bases, in that order; junction bases with no gene match: 6. The CDR3 loop is CASSLGRGLWNEQFF. Written as DNA, the CDR3 is TGTGCCAGCAGCTTAGGCAGGGGGCTTTGGAATGAGCAGTTCTTC. The entire variable domain, with the rest obtained from reference TRBV7-2 and TRBJ2-1, is as follows: GAGVSQSPSNKVTEKGKDVELRCDPISGHTALYWYRQSLGQGLEFLIYFQGNSAPDKSGLPSDRFSAERTGGSVSTLTIQRTQQEDSAVYLCASSLGRGLWNEQFFGPGTRLTVL.

This clonotype was recorded many times. The chain carries TRBV29-1 and TRBJ1-1; no reliable D call. The CDR3 has 11 amino acids. CDR1 and CDR2 (germline): SQVTM, ANQGSEA. The V end lost 8 bases, the J end lost 1 base, and 8 bases lay between the germline ends. CDR3 coding DNA: TGCAGCTCAGAAGGGAACACTGAAGCTTTCTTT. Translated: CSSEGNTEAFF.

The chain recombines TRBV12-3 or TRBV12-4 with TRBJ1-5; possible D gene TRBD1, 6 bases. This CDR3 has 16 residues. Trimming removed 3 bases from V and 1 base from J, with 13 bases in between. In DNA, the CDR3 is TGTGCCAGCAGTTTTAGGGGGGTTAAGAGCAATCAGCCCCAGCATTTT. Its protein is CASSFRGVKSNQPQHF.

The rearrangement uses TRBV20-1 and TRBJ1-1, with D unresolved. V gave up 3 bases and J gave up 6 bases, with 5 bases separating them. Germline-derived CDR1 and CDR2 are DFQATT and SNEGSKA (reference sequence). The CDR3 loop spans 10 amino acids. The CDR3 is CSASAAEAFF. In nucleotides, the CDR3 is TGCAGTGCTAGTGCAGCTGAAGCTTTCTTT.

This clonotype appeared a few times. The chain uses TRBV10-3 and TRBJ2-2; 8 bases are shared with TRBD2. With 6 bases clipped from V and 0 bases from J, the junction kept 6 bases outside the gene matches. The CDR3 length is 16 residues. The germline V gene encodes CDR1 ENHRY and CDR2 SYGVKD. CDR3 residues: CAIRGLAQANTGELFF. DNA of the CDR3: TGTGCCATCAGAGGACTAGCCCAAGCGAACACCGGGGAGCTGTTTTTT.

Ten or more counts support this clonotype. The V call is TRBV5-1, the J call TRBJ1-1; D gene uncertain. CDR3 length: 16 amino acids. Germline assignment: CDR1 SGHRS and CDR2 YFSETQ. The V end lost 6 bases, the J end lost 1 base, and 19 bases lay between the germline ends. The DNA for the CDR3 is TGCGCCAGCACCGACGACCCAGGAGGGTGGAACACTGAAGCTTTCTTT. It is translated as CASTDDPGGWNTEAFF. Together with reference TRBV5-1 and TRBJ1-1, the CDR3 gives the full variable domain: KAGVTQTPRYLIKTRGQQVTLSCSPISGHRSVSWYQQTPGQGLQFLFEYFSETQRNKGNFPGRFSGRQFSNSRSEMNVSTLELGDSALYLCASTDDPGGWNTEAFFGQGTRLTVV.

This clonotype was seen at least ten times. The gene calls are TRBV11-2 and TRBJ2-1; D unresolved. CDR3 length: 15 amino acids. With 0 bases removed from V and 0 bases from J, the gap between germline ends came to 6 bases. Germline V gene lookup returns CDR1 SGHAT and CDR2 FQNNGV. CDR3 sequence: CASSLEVSSYNEQFF. The CDR3 DNA reads TGTGCCAGCAGCTTAGAGGTTAGCTCCTACAATGAGCAGTTCTTC.

The sample holds many counts of this clonotype. The chain employs TRBV4-1 and TRBJ2-2, with D maybe TRBD1 (6 bases). The CDR3 is 19 amino acids. Trimming took 0 bases from V and 0 from J, leaving 17 bases between them. Germline V lookup: CDR1 MGHRA, CDR2 YSYEKL. CDR3 sequence reads: CASSQEGGSGIANTGELFF. The CDR3 DNA follows: TGCGCCAGCAGCCAAGAAGGGGGATCAGGGATAGCGAACACCGGGGAGCTGTTTTTT.

This clonotype appeared a few times. This sequence joins TRBV27 and TRBJ2-7; TRBD2 matches 7 bases. The CDR3 spans 14 residues. Unmatched junction bases numbered 7, after V lost 6 bases and J lost 2 bases. The V gene's germline CDR1 is MNHEY and CDR2 SMNVEV (reference sequence). The CDR3 DNA is TGTGCCAGCAGCTCCGGGACTACGGCCTACGAGCAGTACTTC. Amino acid sequence: CASSSGTTAYEQYF.

The table lists this clonotype with a few counts. The chain joins TRBV5-6 to TRBJ2-7, with D possibly being TRBD1 (6 bases). The CDR3 is 14 amino acids. Trimming took off 2 bases at V and 4 bases at J, with 13 bases between the two ends. CDR1 and CDR2 from the germline V gene are SGHDT and YYEEEE. The DNA for the CDR3 is TGTGCCAGCAGCTTCCAACAGGGCCTATACGAGCAGTACGTC. This gives the protein CASSFQQGLYEQYV.

This chain connects TRBV20-1 to TRBJ2-1; the D is unclear. Germline CDR1 reads DFQATT; CDR2 reads SNEGSKA (reference sequence). V shed 4 bases and J shed 2 bases, with 9 bases lying between them. The CDR3 covers 13 residues. The DNA for the CDR3 is TGCAGTGCTAAGAAAGTTCCCTACAATGAGCAGTTCTTC. As protein: CSAKKVPYNEQFF.

This clonotype has at least ten counts. This chain joins TRBV27 and TRBJ2-7, with 7 bases that match TRBD1. Unmatched junction bases numbered 10, after V lost 6 bases and J lost 5 bases. Germline V CDR1 and CDR2: MNHEY, SMNVEV (reference sequence). The CDR3 covers 14 residues. Here the CDR3 reads CASREMTGFHEQYF. Written as DNA, the CDR3 is TGTGCCAGCAGGGAGATGACAGGGTTCCACGAGCAGTACTTC.